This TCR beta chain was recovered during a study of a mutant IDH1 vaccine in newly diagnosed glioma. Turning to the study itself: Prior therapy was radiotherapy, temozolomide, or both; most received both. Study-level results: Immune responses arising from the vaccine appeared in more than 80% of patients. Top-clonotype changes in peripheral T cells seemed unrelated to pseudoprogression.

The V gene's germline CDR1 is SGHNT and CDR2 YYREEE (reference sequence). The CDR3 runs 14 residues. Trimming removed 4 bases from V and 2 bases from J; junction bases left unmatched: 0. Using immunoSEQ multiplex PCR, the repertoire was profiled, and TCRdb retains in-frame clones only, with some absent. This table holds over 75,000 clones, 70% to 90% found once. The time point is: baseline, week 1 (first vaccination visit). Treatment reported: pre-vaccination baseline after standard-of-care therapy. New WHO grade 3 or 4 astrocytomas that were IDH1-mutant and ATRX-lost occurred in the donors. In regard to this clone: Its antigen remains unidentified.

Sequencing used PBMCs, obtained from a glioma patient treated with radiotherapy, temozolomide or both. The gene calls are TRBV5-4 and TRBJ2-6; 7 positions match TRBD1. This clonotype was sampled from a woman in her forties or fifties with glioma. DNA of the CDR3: TGTGCCAGCAGCGGGACAGCTGGGGCCAACGTCCTGACTTTC. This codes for CASSGTAGANVLTF.